Each of the 11 T cell receptor beta chains below was sequenced from the same sample in a study of blood T cell repertoires in COVID-19 (dated by TCRdb to about 2020). The library was generated by the immunoSEQ multiplex PCR assay. Held by TCRdb, this immuneACCESS table contains in-frame sequences only and omits some clones. Under half of the omission traces to an unresolved V gene where checked; the cause of the rest is unknown. The table for this sample lists about 250,000 clones; about nine tenths of them were counted only once. The leading ten clones occupy less than 3% of the sample. Sequencing used PBMCs or T cells enriched from blood (not recorded which). The source is a woman in her 50s who had recovered from COVID-19.

The V gene is TRBV19, the J gene TRBJ2-1; 7 nucleotides align to TRBD1. Germline V gene lookup returns CDR1 LNHDA and CDR2 SQIVND (reference sequence). Trimming cost V 5 bases and J 7 bases; bases outside gene matches: 5. The CDR3 runs to 13 residues. The CDR3 DNA is TGTGCCAGTAGTCCTCAGGGGGTAAATGAGCAGTTCTTC. Its translation: CASSPQGVNEQFF.

The rearrangement links TRBV19 to TRBJ2-7; tentatively, D is TRBD1 (6 bases). Between the trimmed V and J ends, which lost 3 bases and 2 bases, there was a span of 17 bases. This CDR3 contains 16 residues. The V gene's germline CDR1 is LNHDA and CDR2 SQIVND (reference sequence). CDR3 amino acids: CASSIRGNDGAYEQYF. In DNA, the CDR3 is TGTGCCAGTAGTATTAGGGGGAATGACGGTGCCTACGAGCAGTACTTC. The whole variable domain, filled in from reference TRBV19 and TRBJ2-7, reads DGGITQSPKYLFRKEGQNVTLSCEQNLNHDAMYWYRQDPGQGLRLIYYSQIVNDFQKGDIAEGYSVSREKKESFPLTVTSAQKNPTAFYLCASSIRGNDGAYEQYFGPGTRLTVT.

The V gene is TRBV7-2, the J gene TRBJ1-2, with 7 bases identical to TRBD1. CDR1 SGHTA and CDR2 FQGNSA come from the germline V gene. This CDR3 contains 15 residues. V was pared by 2 bases and J by 4 bases, with 7 bases of the junction left unmatched. The CDR3 sequence: CASSLTGTEVYGYTF. CDR3 in DNA: TGTGCCAGCAGCTTAACCGGGACAGAAGTCTATGGCTACACCTTC. The variable domain in full, with the rest retrieved from reference TRBV7-2 and TRBJ1-2, is GAGVSQSPSNKVTEKGKDVELRCDPISGHTALYWYRQSLGQGLEFLIYFQGNSAPDKSGLPSDRFSAERTGGSVSTLTIQRTQQEDSAVYLCASSLTGTEVYGYTFGSGTRLTVV.

The CDR3 bases are TGTGCTACTCTCGGGGACAGAGAAAAACTGTTTTTT. It is translated as CATLGDREKLFF. V gene TRBV28 combines with J gene TRBJ1-4, with 7 bases identical to TRBD1. This CDR3 contains 12 residues. The V gene's germline CDR1 is MDHEN and CDR2 SYDVKM.

This chain connects TRBV28 to TRBJ2-3, with 7 bases lining up with TRBD1. The CDR3 spans 16 residues. Germline V gene data show CDR1 as MDHEN and CDR2 as SYDVKM. The J segment lost 2 bases and the V segment lost 6 bases, leaving 11 bases of the junction unmatched. The CDR3 DNA reads as TGTGCCAGCAGCCTCAGCAGGGGGTTTACCACAGATACGCAGTATTTT. Translation gives CASSLSRGFTTDTQYF.

The chain has TRBV19 and TRBJ1-6; 9 bases are shared with TRBD1. CDR3 length: 15 residues. Trimming cost V 5 bases and J 7 bases; bases outside gene matches: 6. Germline CDR1 and CDR2: LNHDA and SQIVND (reference sequence). CDR3 sequence reads: CASSVDDRGNSPLHF. Written as DNA, the CDR3 is TGTGCCAGTAGTGTCGACGACAGGGGGAATTCACCCCTCCACTTT. Full variable domain (remainder filled in from reference TRBV19 and TRBJ1-6): DGGITQSPKYLFRKEGQNVTLSCEQNLNHDAMYWYRQDPGQGLRLIYYSQIVNDFQKGDIAEGYSVSREKKESFPLTVTSAQKNPTAFYLCASSVDDRGNSPLHFGNGTRLTVT.

The V and J genes are TRBV11-2 and TRBJ1-5; unclear D gene. Between the trimmed V and J ends, which lost 5 bases and 5 bases, there was a span of 16 bases. The germline V gene encodes CDR1 SGHAT and CDR2 FQNNGV. The CDR3 consists of 15 residues. CDR3 loop: CASSEGDGRDQPQHF. The DNA for the CDR3 is TGTGCCAGCAGCGAGGGAGACGGCCGGGATCAGCCCCAGCATTTT.

CDR3 sequence (DNA): TGCGCCAGCAGCCGACCAACCGGGAGAATGTCTGAAGCTTTCTTT. It encodes CASSRPTGRMSEAFF. V gene TRBV5-1 combines with J gene TRBJ1-1; D not resolved. Germline V gene data show CDR1 as SGHRS and CDR2 as YFSETQ. V lost 4 bases, J lost 6 bases, and 19 bases lay in between. The CDR3 sequence is 15 residues long.

This clone was detected only a few times. CDR3 coding DNA: TGTGCCAGCGGCGGAGTGATTAATTCACCCCTCCACTTT. Protein: CASGGVINSPLHF. The chain carries TRBV6-5 and TRBJ1-6, with no clear D. Looked up from germline, CDR1 is MNHEY and CDR2 is SVGAGI. With 8 bases removed from V and 6 bases from J, the gap between germline ends came to 11 bases. The CDR3 has 13 residues.

Concerning this clone itself: This sample includes further DNA sequences coding for the same CDR3. The chain couples TRBV20-1 to TRBJ1-1; D call uncertain. This CDR3 region has 13 residues. Trimming shortened V by 3 bases and J by 0 bases, and 8 bases separated the two germline ends. CDR1 DFQATT and CDR2 SNEGSKA come from the germline V gene (reference sequence). The CDR3 loop reads CSASSQMNTEAFF. The CDR3 bases are TGCAGTGCTAGTTCACAGATGAACACTGAAGCTTTCTTT.

This sequence joins TRBV5-5 and TRBJ2-7, with TRBD2 matching over 14 bases. This CDR3 is 16 amino acids long. Germline V gives CDR1 SGHKS, CDR2 YYEKEE (reference sequence). After removal of 4 bases from V and 4 bases from J, the junction contained 7 bases not matched to a gene. CDR3 sequence reads: CASSGGLAGGLYEQYF. For the CDR3, the DNA is TGTGCCAGCAGCGGCGGACTAGCGGGAGGCTTATACGAGCAGTACTTC.